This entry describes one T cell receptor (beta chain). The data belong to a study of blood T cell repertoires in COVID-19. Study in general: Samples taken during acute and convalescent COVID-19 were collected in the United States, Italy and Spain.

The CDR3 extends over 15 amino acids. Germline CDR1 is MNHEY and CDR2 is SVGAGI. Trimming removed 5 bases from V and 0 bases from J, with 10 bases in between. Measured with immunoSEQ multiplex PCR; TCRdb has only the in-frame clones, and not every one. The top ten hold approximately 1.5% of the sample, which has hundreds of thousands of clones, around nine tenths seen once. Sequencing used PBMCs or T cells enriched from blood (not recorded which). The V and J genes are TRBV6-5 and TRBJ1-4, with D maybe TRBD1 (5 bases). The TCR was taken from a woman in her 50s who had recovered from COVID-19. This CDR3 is CASSLTGPTNEKLFF. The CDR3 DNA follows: TGTGCCAGCAGTCTTACAGGACCAACTAATGAAAAACTGTTTTTT.